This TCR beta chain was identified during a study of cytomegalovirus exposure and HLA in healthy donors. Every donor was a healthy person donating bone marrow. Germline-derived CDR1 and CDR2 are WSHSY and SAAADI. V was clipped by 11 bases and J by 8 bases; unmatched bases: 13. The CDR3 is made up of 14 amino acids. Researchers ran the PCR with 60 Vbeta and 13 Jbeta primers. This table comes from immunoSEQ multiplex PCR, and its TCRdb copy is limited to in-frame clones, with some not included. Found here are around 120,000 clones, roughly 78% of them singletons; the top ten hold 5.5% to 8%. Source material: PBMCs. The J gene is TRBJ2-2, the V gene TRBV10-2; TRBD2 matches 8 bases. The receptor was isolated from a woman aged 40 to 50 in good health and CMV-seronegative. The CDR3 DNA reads TGCGCCGCATGGACTAGCCCCCCTTTAGGGGAGCTGTTTTTT. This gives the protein CAAWTSPPLGELFF.